This TCR beta chain originates from a study of cytotoxic CD8 clonotypes in ibrutinib-treated CLL. Study in general: Included were approximately 10 relapsed/refractory and over 14 treatment-naive patients, of whom approximately 18 were IGHV unmutated. Response sampling took place at median roughly 12 months of treatment, range 6 to 36.

The germline V gene encodes CDR1 SGHNT and CDR2 YENEEA. The CDR3 is 15 amino acids. The V gene lost 4 bases and the J gene lost 6 bases, with 17 bases spanning the gap. A word on this clone: Its antigen is undetermined.

Deep sequencing aimed at 1 in 200,000 to 1 in 1 million T cells' resolution. Generated by immunoSEQ multiplex PCR, the TCRdb table keeps only in-frame clones and is missing some. The sample includes over 70,000 clones, about 86% of them seen just once. Whole-study results and caveats: Clonotypes that were public were uncommon, and they contracted or stayed stable on treatment.

V and J are TRBV11-3 and TRBJ2-3, with D hard to call. The sequence came from a human donor with chronic lymphocytic leukemia. The material sequenced was PBMCs, taken before ibrutinib treatment. CDR3 in amino acids: CASSSGRLPTDTQYF. CDR3 in DNA: TGTGCCAGCAGCTCCGGTCGACTGCCTACGGATACGCAGTATTTT.